This TCR beta chain was retrieved from a study of blood T cell repertoires in COVID-19. Study background: Sites across the United States, Italy and Spain contributed samples from acute and convalescent COVID-19.

Participants were aged roughly 18 to 100 years from approximately 23 US areas. Recovered participants had two consecutive negative NP/OP PCR tests, healthcare professional clearance, or symptom resolution. Study processing details: Amplifying reference gene primers gave estimates of nucleated cell counts. Generated by immunoSEQ multiplex PCR, the TCRdb table keeps only in-frame clones and is missing some. The DNA was the basis for D and trimming; V, J and clone size are from that table. In the table there are 200,000 to 250,000 clones, about nine tenths of which are singletons. Trimming cost V 5 bases and J 2 bases; bases outside gene matches: 11. From germline, CDR1 is SGHAT and CDR2 FQDESV (reference sequence). The CDR3 sequence is 16 residues long.

V and J are TRBV11-1 and TRBJ1-1; 7 nucleotides match TRBD1. Material: PBMCs or T cells enriched from blood (not recorded which). The receptor was derived from a young woman who had recovered from COVID-19. The CDR3 is CASSIWDSLGNTEAFF. The CDR3 nucleotides are TGTGCCAGCAGCATTTGGGACAGCCTGGGAAACACTGAAGCTTTCTTT.